These 6 T cell receptor beta chains were sequenced from one sample in a study of CD8+CD57+ T cells in acquired aplastic anemia. Investigators profiled TCR beta VDJ and CDR3 from genomic DNA template. A single record per CDR3 protein comes from TCRdb applying MiXCR to the reads. Here the sample spans 160,000 or so distinct CDR3 sequences, around 52% being singletons. In patients chosen for sequencing, flow cytometry had shown CD8+CD57+ cell expansion. The sequencing input was sorted CD4+, CD8+, or CD8+CD57+ T cells (not recorded which) from PBMCs. The receptors shown here come from a human donor with aplastic anemia.

This clonotype was picked up a small number of times. The chain employs TRBV24-1 and TRBJ2-7; 11 positions match TRBD2. Germline CDR1 and CDR2: KGHDR and SFDVKD. The trim removed 7 bases at V and 6 bases at J, leaving 1 base unmatched. This CDR3 spans 12 amino acids. The CDR3 spells CATRGTSGEQYF. DNA for the CDR3: TGTGCCACCAGAGGGACTAGCGGCGAGCAGTACTTC.

The sample holds a few counts of this clonotype. The gene calls are TRBV25-1 and TRBJ1-6; D ambiguous. Germline CDR1 MGHDK, CDR2 SYGVNS. The CDR3 spans 14 residues. The germline V and J ends were trimmed by 4 bases and 5 bases, with 9 bases remaining between them. The CDR3 DNA reads TGTGCCAGCAGTGCTGCAGCTAATAATTCACCCCTCCACTTT. Translated: CASSAAANNSPLHF.

V usage is TRBV11-2 and J usage is TRBJ1-2; D unresolved. V lost 5 bases and J 0 bases, leaving 16 bases between the germline ends. The length of the CDR3 is 16 residues. CDR1 and CDR2 from the germline V gene are SGHAT and FQNNGV. The CDR3: CASSPKVLCANYGYTF. CDR3 bases: TGTGCCAGCAGCCCGAAAGTCTTATGTGCTAACTATGGCTACACCTTC.

This clonotype appeared a single time. At one end, the junction sequence differs from germline, possibly due to a read error. The chain employs TRBV9 and TRBJ2-3; 7 nucleotides match TRBD2. Germline V lookup: CDR1 SGDLS, CDR2 YYNGEE. This CDR3 contains 16 residues. CDR3 sequence reads: CASSQETSSYTDTHYF. CDR3 nucleotide sequence: TGTGCCAGCAGCCAAGAGACTAGCTCATACACAGATACGCATTATTTT.

The table lists this clonotype with a few counts. The genes are TRBV7-2 and TRBJ2-5, with 10 bases aligning to TRBD2. From germline, CDR1 is SGHTA and CDR2 FQGNSA. The CDR3 has 15 residues. V lost 2 bases, J lost 4 bases, and 4 bases stayed unmatched. This CDR3 reads CASSLPLAGVETQYF. The CDR3 DNA follows: TGTGCCAGCAGCTTACCCCTAGCGGGAGTAGAGACCCAGTACTTC. Together with reference TRBV7-2 and TRBJ2-5, the CDR3 gives the full variable domain: GAGVSQSPSNKVTEKGKDVELRCDPISGHTALYWYRQSLGQGLEFLIYFQGNSAPDKSGLPSDRFSAERTGGSVSTLTIQRTQQEDSAVYLCASSLPLAGVETQYFGPGTRLLVL.

V usage is TRBV10-1 and J usage is TRBJ2-2; unclear D gene. V was cut by 4 bases and J by 4 bases, with 4 bases left in between. The length of the CDR3 is 12 residues. Germline values: CDR1 WNHNN, CDR2 SYGVQD (reference sequence). CDR3 DNA sequence: TGCGCCAGCAGTGCCCTCACCGGGGAGCTGTTTTTT. Its translation: CASSALTGELFF.